A single T cell receptor beta chain is shown here with its context. No cognate antigen has been identified for it. No base quality information exists; no much larger clone differs at one position. TCRbeta CDR3 regions were amplified from genomic DNA using the immunoSEQ Assay, a bias-controlled multiplex PCR. The study's processing was this. Nucleated cell counts per sample were estimated from amplification of reference gene primers within the assay. Sequence reads were collapsed and filtered to measure the absolute abundance of every unique TCRbeta CDR3 rearrangement. For each sample, productive Simpson clonality was calculated as the square root of Simpson's diversity index across productive rearrangements. TCRdb holds this immuneACCESS table with in-frame rearrangements only. Some clones are missing; in checked studies, unresolved V genes explain under half, and the rest has no known cause. The DNA gave D and trimming, while V, J and clone size come from that table. In this sample the table shows about 270,000 clones, about nine tenths of which occur a single time. Clones ranked in the top ten supply roughly 3.9% of the sample.

The CDR3 numbers 16 residues from cysteine through phenylalanine. Solely the CDR3 DNA is kept, with 48 bases framed from the first base. The germline V gene sets CDR1 to SGHTA and CDR2 to FQGTGA. V sheds 4 bases and J sheds 0 bases, leaving 15 bases between their ends. These data originate in a study of blood T cell repertoires in COVID-19 (TCRdb year 2020). In terms of the full investigation: Collaborator samples came from the United States, Italy and Spain and covered acute and convalescent phases of COVID-19. The dataset comprised deeply sampled blood TCRbeta repertoires from subjects exposed to, actively infected with, or recovered from COVID-19. Where available, HLA class I and class II types were taken from metadata supplied by the sample provider and were not determined by assay-based typing. The samples were drawn from the first 160 participants of the ongoing ImmuneRACE study and from 1,254 subjects provided by 6 global collaborators. Nearly every sample came with metadata listing a de-identified subject ID, COVID-19 status, age in years and sex. The material from the prospective study consisted of cDNA or gDNA derived from T cells, B-cell-depleted T cells, or PBMCs. A freely available public database, intended as a resource for researchers studying the immune response to SARS-CoV-2, is where the repertoires were released.

Participants in the prospective study were aged 18 to 89 years, lived in 20 to 30 United States geographic areas, and enrolled through a virtual design. To assign participants to cohorts, the prospective study relied on clinical history that participants themselves reported in a screening survey and a study questionnaire. In the prospective study, whole blood, serum and a nasopharyngeal or oropharyngeal swab were collected from each participant by mobile phlebotomists. Prospective study participants could optionally give additional blood draws and questionnaires over a roughly two-month period. Before DNA extraction, prospective study blood samples were shipped either frozen or at room temperature. On the study overall, not on this receptor specifically: The quantity of clinical and demographic metadata differed by source and by participant and was supplied without curation.

The receptor was isolated from a woman between 25 and 40 years old with acute COVID-19. Sequenced sample: PBMCs or T cells enriched from blood (not recorded which). The sequence links TRBV7-3 to TRBJ1-2, and perhaps TRBD1 as D gene, on 5 matching bases. The DNA sequence reads TGTGCCAGCAGCTCGTTCGACAGTATTACTAACTATGGCTACACCTTC. It translates to CASSSFDSITNYGYTF. The full variable domain, completed from the reference TRBV7-3 and TRBJ1-2 proteins outside the CDR3, reads GAGVSQTPSNKVTEKGKYVELRCDPISGHTALYWYRQSLGQGPEFLIYFQGTGAADDSGLPNDRFFAVRPEGSVSTLKIQRTERGDSAVYLCASSSFDSITNYGYTFGSGTRLTVV.